This TCR beta chain was sequenced during a study of blood T cells in healthy people across ages. Whole-study results and caveats: Both naive CD4+ cell counts and diversity were greater in long-lived donors than in aged donors.

Sample-barcoded 5' priming and a J-beta primer mix drove a second PCR of about 6 to 12 cycles. A single record per CDR3 protein comes from TCRdb applying MiXCR to the 5' RACE reads. The repertoire holds approximately 900,000 distinct CDR3 sequences, with 45% to 50% as singletons. The CDR3 spans 15 residues. Germline assignment: CDR1 DFQATT and CDR2 SNEGSKA (reference sequence). J lost 8 bases, V lost 2 bases, and 7 bases had no gene match. The donors, all healthy, were Caucasians living in Russia, aged roughly 6 to 100. Concerning this clonotype itself: What it recognizes is unknown.

This TCR derives from a young man in good health. The sequencing sample was made of blood. The V gene is TRBV20-1, the J gene TRBJ2-1; 12 bases map to TRBD2. CDR3 coding DNA: TGCAGTGCTAGACCTCTAGCGGGGGGGCTCGATGAGCAGTTCTTC. Protein sequence: CSARPLAGGLDEQFF.